This T cell receptor beta chain was retrieved from a study of radiotherapy plus CTLA-4 blockade in lung cancer. Clones were read by immunoSEQ multiplex PCR, and TCRdb kept only the in-frame ones, dropping some. There are about 70,000 clones in the sample; 65% to 80% occur only once, and 8% to 10% lies in the top ten. Germline V gene sequence: CDR1 ENHRY, CDR2 SYGVKD. V shed 6 bases and J shed 8 bases, with 22 bases lying between them. The CDR3 loop spans 15 amino acids. V gene TRBV10-3 combines with J gene TRBJ1-2; the D is unclear. Here the sequenced sample was peripheral blood, taken from a patient treated with radiotherapy plus ipilimumab. The origin of this receptor is a human donor with non-small cell lung cancer who had a complete response to radiotherapy plus ipilimumab. In DNA form, the CDR3 reads TGTGCCATCAGCCCGGTATCAGATCCTCCTCAGGGCTACACCTTC. Translating gives CAISPVSDPPQGYTF.